The present TCR beta chain was sequenced within a study of blood T cell repertoires in COVID-19. Across the study: PBMCs, B-cell-depleted T cells, or T cells were the source of the cDNA or gDNA that made up the material.

This clone showed up just a few times. Seattle patients were enrolled during active infection and followed longitudinally. Method: immunoSEQ multiplex PCR; TCRdb's copy keeps in-frame clones and lacks some. The sample yields approximately 330,000 clones, approximately 90% seen once. This CDR3 spans 12 amino acids. V was clipped by 8 bases and J by 7 bases, with 9 bases between them. Germline V CDR1 and CDR2: LNHNV, YYDKDF (reference sequence). The V call is TRBV15, the J call TRBJ1-6, with a tentative D call TRBD1 (5 bases). The sample taken for sequencing was peripheral blood. This TCR derives from a man younger than 45 with COVID-19, enrolled during active disease. CDR3 nucleotide sequence: TGTGCCACCGGGGCAGGGAATTCACCCCTCCACTTT. This sequence encodes CATGAGNSPLHF.